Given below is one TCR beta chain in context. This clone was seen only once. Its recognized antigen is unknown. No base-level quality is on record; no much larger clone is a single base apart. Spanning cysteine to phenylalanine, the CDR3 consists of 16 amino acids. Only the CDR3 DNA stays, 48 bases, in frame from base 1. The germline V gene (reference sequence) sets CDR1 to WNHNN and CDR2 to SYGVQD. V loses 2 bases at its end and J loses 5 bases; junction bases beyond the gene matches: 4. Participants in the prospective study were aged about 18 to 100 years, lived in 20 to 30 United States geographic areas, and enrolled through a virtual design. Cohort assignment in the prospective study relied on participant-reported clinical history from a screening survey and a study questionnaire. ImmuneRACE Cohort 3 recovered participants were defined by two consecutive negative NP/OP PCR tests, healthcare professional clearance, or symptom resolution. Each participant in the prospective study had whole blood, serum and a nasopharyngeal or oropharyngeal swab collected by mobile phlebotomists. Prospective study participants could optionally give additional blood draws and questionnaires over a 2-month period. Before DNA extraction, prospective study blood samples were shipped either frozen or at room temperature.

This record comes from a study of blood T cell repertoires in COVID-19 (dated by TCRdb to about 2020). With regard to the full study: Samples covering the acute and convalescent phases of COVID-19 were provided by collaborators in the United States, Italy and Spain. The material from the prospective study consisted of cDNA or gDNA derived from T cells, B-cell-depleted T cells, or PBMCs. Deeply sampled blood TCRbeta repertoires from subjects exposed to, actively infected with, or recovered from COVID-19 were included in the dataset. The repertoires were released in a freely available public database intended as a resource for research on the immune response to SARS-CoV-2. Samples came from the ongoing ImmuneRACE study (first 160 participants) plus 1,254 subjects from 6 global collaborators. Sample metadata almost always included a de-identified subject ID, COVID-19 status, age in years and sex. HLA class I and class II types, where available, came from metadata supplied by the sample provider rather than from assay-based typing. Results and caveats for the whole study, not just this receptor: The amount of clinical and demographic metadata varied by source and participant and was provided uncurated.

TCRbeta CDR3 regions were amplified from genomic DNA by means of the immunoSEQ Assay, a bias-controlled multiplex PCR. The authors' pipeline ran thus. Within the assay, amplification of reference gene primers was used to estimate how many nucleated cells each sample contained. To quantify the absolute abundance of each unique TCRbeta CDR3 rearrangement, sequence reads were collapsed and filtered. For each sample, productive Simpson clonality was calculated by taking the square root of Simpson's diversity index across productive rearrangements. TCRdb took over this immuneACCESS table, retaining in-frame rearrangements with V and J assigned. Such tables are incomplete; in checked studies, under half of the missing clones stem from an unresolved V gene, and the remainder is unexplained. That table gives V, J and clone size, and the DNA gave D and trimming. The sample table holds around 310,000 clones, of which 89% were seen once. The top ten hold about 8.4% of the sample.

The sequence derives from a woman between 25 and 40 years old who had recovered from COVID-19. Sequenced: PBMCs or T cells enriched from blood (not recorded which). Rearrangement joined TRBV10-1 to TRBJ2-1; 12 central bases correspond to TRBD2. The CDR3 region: CASSETSGGLNNEQFF. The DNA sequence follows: TGCGCCAGCAGTGAGACTAGCGGGGGGCTGAACAATGAGCAGTTCTTC.